This T cell receptor (beta chain) was documented in a study of glioma-infiltrating T cells after dendritic cell vaccination. Germline CDR1 is SGHRS and CDR2 is YFSETQ. The CDR3 length is 13 residues. V dropped 5 bases and J dropped 5 bases, with 12 bases sitting between them. PBMC sampling occurred before vaccination, two weeks after the third dose, and at progression. This table comes from immunoSEQ multiplex PCR, and its TCRdb copy is limited to in-frame clones, with some not included. The sample lists 30,000 to 40,000 clones, 82% occurring once. The origin of this receptor is a human donor with glioblastoma. The genes are TRBV5-1 and TRBJ2-3; possible D gene TRBD1, 5 bases. The material sequenced was blood, taken before dendritic cell vaccination. The CDR3 spells CASSYGALDTQYF. The CDR3 bases are TGCGCCAGCAGTTATGGGGCCCTAGATACGCAGTATTTT.